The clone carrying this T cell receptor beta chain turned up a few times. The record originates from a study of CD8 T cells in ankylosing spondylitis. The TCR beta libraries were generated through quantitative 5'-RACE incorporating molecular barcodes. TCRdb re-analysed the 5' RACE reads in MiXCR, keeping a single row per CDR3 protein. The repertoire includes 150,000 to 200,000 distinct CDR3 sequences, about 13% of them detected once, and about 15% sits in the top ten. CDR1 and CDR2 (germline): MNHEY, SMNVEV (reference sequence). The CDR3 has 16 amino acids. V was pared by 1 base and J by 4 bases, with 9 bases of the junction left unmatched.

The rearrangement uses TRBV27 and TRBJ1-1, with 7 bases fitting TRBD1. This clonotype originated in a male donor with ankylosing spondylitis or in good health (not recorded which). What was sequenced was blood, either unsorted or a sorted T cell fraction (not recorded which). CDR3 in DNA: TGTGCCAGCAGTTTATTCCCCGACGGGGACAGCACTGAAGCTTTCTTT. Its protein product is CASSLFPDGDSTEAFF.